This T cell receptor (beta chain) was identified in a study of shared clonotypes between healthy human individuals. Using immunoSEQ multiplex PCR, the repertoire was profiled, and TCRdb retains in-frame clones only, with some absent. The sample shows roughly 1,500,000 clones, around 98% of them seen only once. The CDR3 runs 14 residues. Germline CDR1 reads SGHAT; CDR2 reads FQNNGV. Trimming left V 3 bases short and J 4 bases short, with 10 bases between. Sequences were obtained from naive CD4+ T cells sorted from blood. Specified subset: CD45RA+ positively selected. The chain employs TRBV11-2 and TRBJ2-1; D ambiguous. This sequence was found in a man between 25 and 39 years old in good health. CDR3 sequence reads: CASSLELEYNEQFF. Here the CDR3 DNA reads TGTGCCAGCAGCTTGGAACTGGAATACAATGAGCAGTTCTTC.